A selection of T cell receptor beta chains follows, all from one sample in a study of blood T cell repertoires in COVID-19. Generated by immunoSEQ multiplex PCR, the TCRdb table keeps only in-frame clones and is missing some. The sample yields about 240,000 clones, about 86% seen once. Sequencing was performed on PBMCs or T cells enriched from blood (not recorded which). The receptors here all came from a woman between 40 and 55 years old with acute COVID-19. Both conserved end residues are part of each CDR3. Size tells how often a clone was seen (once, few, many) or the class of an expanded clone, and some rows leave it out.

j_call,v_call,clone_size,cdr3_aa
TRBJ1-6,TRBV30,-,CAWTGGGEGSPLHF
TRBJ2-1,TRBV2,-,CASLGTSGSYEQFF
TRBJ2-3,TRBV10-3,-,CAISELEGSTDTQYF
TRBJ2-1,TRBV9,-,CASSESGDEQFF
TRBJ2-1,TRBV14,few,CASSTLQRELDEQFF
TRBJ2-7,TRBV4-2,-,CASSTGELAVSSYEQYF
TRBJ1-5,TRBV19,few,CAGGQGGYQPQHF
TRBJ2-3,TRBV5-1,-,CASRATSGNTDTQYF
TRBJ2-7,TRBV19,-,CASKGLAGIEQYF
TRBJ1-6,TRBV7-8,-,CASSPRPQSFGGGSPLHF
TRBJ2-1,TRBV12-3/TRBV12-4,-,CASSLGAVEQFF
TRBJ2-7,TRBV7-8,once,CASSPRGTAPYEQYF
TRBJ1-4,TRBV19,-,CASTAQGLQKANEKLFF
TRBJ2-7,TRBV25-1,-,CASSGGGPYEQYF
TRBJ1-4,TRBV5-4,-,CASSLGRTGHNEKLFF
TRBJ2-3,TRBV5-1,-,CASSLGRGGTDTQYF
TRBJ1-1,TRBV28,-,CASSLLGDTEAFF
TRBJ2-7,TRBV2,-,CASSESGMATYEQYF
TRBJ1-2,TRBV10-2,-,CASSGAHGYTF
TRBJ1-1,TRBV29-1,-,CSVGGGYTEAFF
TRBJ1-6,TRBV6-1,-,CASSEAALGSPLHF
TRBJ1-1,TRBV3-1/TRBV3-2,-,CASSPRTGGMNTEAFF
TRBJ2-7,TRBV5-1,-,CASSLGTGGSSYEQYF
TRBJ2-5,TRBV11-2,-,CASSFAGGGTGETQYF
TRBJ1-1,TRBV2,-,CASIGTGGTEAFF
TRBJ2-2,TRBV19,-,CASRQGGAGELFF
TRBJ2-2,TRBV11-2,-,CASSPGTGGTGELFF